The entry that follows covers one T cell receptor (beta chain) sequence. It has no known antigen specificity. No much larger clone exists at a distance of one base, and base qualities are not known. CDR3 length: 16 amino acids, cysteine to phenylalanine. The sequence is cut down to CDR3 DNA, 48 bases in frame from base 1. Compared with germline, V lacks 7 bases and J lacks 0 bases; bases without a gene match: 11. The germline V gene supplies CDR1 MNHEY and CDR2 SVGEGT. This specimen belongs to a study of T cell responses to AZD1222 COVID-19 vaccine (dated by TCRdb to about 2021). Describing the broader study: AZD1222 recipients whose second dose came at about 4 weeks and those whose second dose came at about 12 weeks were combined into one group, since spike-specific TCR depth and breadth did not differ between the two schedules. TCR sequencing covered over 230 trial participants: 200 to 220 given two doses of AZD1222 and approximately 25 given two doses of MenACWY control vaccine. Trial participants were enrolled by age into subgroups of 18-55, 56-69 and 70-plus years, and about 150, 27 and 61 TCR-sequenced participants, respectively, were included in these subgroups. Broad study findings and their caveats: Epitopes outside the regions mutated in the B.1.351 and B.1.1.7 variants were reportedly recognized by nearly half of the unique spike-specific TCRs. In the small 56-69-year group, the increase in depth fell short of significance, most likely because of low power. After two AZD1222 doses, both the breadth and the depth of spike-specific TCRs were significantly higher than at day 0 and than in MenACWY recipients. Because no day 14 peak-response samples were available, the repertoires could be characterized only after the peak T cell response. The whole spike protein was spanned by vaccine-associated CD4 TCRs, and dominant responses were seen in regions 160-218 and 743-854. Conclusions about previously exposed vaccinees were limited because only a handful of AZD1222 recipients were SARS-CoV-2 seropositive at baseline. Most participants were white British and females outnumbered males, and the authors suggested that clonal diversity may have been underestimated.

The time point label, read with the paper, signifies: baseline before first vaccination. Samples from vaccinated people were obtained from the UK trials COV001 and COV002, which included a single-blind randomized controlled phase 2/3 trial of AZD1222 (ChAdOx1 nCoV-19) in healthy adults. For TCRbeta chain sequencing, PBMC samples were collected from trial participants at day 0 and at day 28 after the second dose. The CDR3 regions of human TCRbeta chains were analyzed by immunosequencing. The study's processing was this. Repertoire TCRs were matched against a reference library of SARS-CoV-2-specific TCRs generated with the MIRA antigen-specificity platform. Breadth meant the fraction of unique TCRs that were SARS-CoV-2-associated, whereas depth meant the fraction of total T cells that were SARS-CoV-2-associated. Using the MIRA data, each spike-specific TCR was assigned both to the spike region to which the TCR was reactive and to a CD4 or CD8 class. Log10-transformed breadth and depth values were compared by one-way ANOVA with Sidak's multiple comparisons tests. TCRdb provides this immuneACCESS table in a form limited to in-frame rearrangements. Some clones are lacking; in checked studies, under half of them reflect an unresolved V gene, and why the rest are absent is not known. Clone size and the V and J calls come from that table; the DNA yielded D and trimming. Here the sample has 120,000 to 150,000 clones; about 93% occur a single time. Less than 5.5% of the sample is in the top ten clones.

The clonotype originates from an adult in good health. Here the sequenced sample was peripheral blood, taken on day 0 of AZD1222 vaccination. The chain is assembled from TRBV6-2 or TRBV6-3 and TRBJ1-1, with 7 middle bases fitting TRBD1. The DNA sequence is TGTGCCAGCACCCCGGTAAGGGGGCACATGAACACTGAAGCTTTCTTT. It encodes CASTPVRGHMNTEAFF.